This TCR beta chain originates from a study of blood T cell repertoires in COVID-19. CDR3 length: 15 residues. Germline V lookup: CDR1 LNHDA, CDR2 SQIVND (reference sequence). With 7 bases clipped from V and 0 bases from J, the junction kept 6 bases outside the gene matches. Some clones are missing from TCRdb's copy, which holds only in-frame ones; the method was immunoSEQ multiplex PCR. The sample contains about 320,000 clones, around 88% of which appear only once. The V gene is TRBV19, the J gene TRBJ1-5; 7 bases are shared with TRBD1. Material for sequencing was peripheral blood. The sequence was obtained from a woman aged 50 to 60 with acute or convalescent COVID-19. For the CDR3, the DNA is TGTGCCAGTAAAGGACAGGTCCATAGCAATCAGCCCCAGCATTTT. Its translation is CASKGQVHSNQPQHF. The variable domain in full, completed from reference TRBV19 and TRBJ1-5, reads DGGITQSPKYLFRKEGQNVTLSCEQNLNHDAMYWYRQDPGQGLRLIYYSQIVNDFQKGDIAEGYSVSREKKESFPLTVTSAQKNPTAFYLCASKGQVHSNQPQHFGDGTRLSIL.